This T cell receptor beta chain stems from a study of shared clonotypes between healthy human individuals. Overall study findings and caveats: Estimated clonotype richness was generally higher in naive than memory subsets.

With regard to this clone: Its antigen is unknown.

Sequenced by immunoSEQ multiplex PCR; TCRdb stores in-frame clones only, minus some. The sample records under 1,100,000 clones, 78% being singletons. The TCR was taken from a man aged 18 to 30 in good health. Some clones in this sample may be carry-over from other donors' samples. The sequencing sample was made of memory CD4+ T cells from PBMCs. The subset denotes: CD45RA-negative fraction.

The CDR3 is CASSIQGREETQYF. In DNA form, the CDR3 reads TGCGCCAGCAGCATCCAGGGACGAGAGGAGACCCAGTACTTC. The rearrangement uses TRBV5-1 and TRBJ2-5; tentatively, D is TRBD1 or TRBD2 (5 bases each). Per germline, CDR1 SGHRS and CDR2 YFSETQ. The CDR3 sequence is 14 residues long. The V and J ends lost 4 bases and 5 bases respectively, with 15 bases between them.